The sequence of this T cell receptor (beta chain) was determined in a study of pediatric ulcerative colitis. Blood was drawn at the time of colonoscopy. The CDR3 loop spans 15 amino acids. With 1 base removed from V and 1 base from J, the gap between germline ends came to 9 bases. Looked up from germline, CDR1 is MNHNS and CDR2 is SASEGT. Measured with immunoSEQ multiplex PCR; TCRdb has only the in-frame clones, and not every one. The profile shows about 64,000 clones, around 80% of them singletons. Source material: blood. This rearrangement joins TRBV6-1 to TRBJ2-3; D gene unclear. This clonotype was sampled from a boy between 10 and 17 years old with moderate ulcerative colitis. DNA of the CDR3: TGTGCCAGCAGTGAAGGGCACAGAGGCACAGATACGCAGTATTTT. Translation gives CASSEGHRGTDTQYF.